These T cell receptor beta chains were read from a single sample in a study of shared clonotypes between healthy human individuals. The repertoire was sequenced with immunoSEQ multiplex PCR; TCRdb's copy has only in-frame clones and lacks some. The sample lists 1,400,000 or so clones; 98% were seen once. Specimen: naive CD4+ T cells sorted from blood. The receptors originated from a man aged 25 to 40 in good health. CDR3s include the opening cysteine and the closing phenylalanine or tryptophan. The order of the fields is V gene, D gene, J gene, clone size, CDR3 DNA, CDR3 protein. A D gene is named only where the DNA matches it firmly. Clone size is not always given. Where it is, it says once, few, many or a class for expanded clones.

V: TRBV7-6; D: NA; J: TRBJ2-5; size: once; DNA: TGTGCCAGCAGCCGGCGCCCGAAGGGATCTGGAGAGACCCAGTACTTC; CDR3: CASSRRPKGSGETQYF
V: TRBV6-6; D: TRBD2; J: TRBJ2-7; size: NA; DNA: TGTGCCAGCAGTATACTAGCGGAGGGAAGTCGCGAGCAGTACTTC; CDR3: CASSILAEGSREQYF
V: TRBV5-1; D: NA; J: TRBJ1-1; size: NA; DNA: TGCGCCAGCAGCTTGGTACGCCCCGGGACCGCTTTCGCTGAAGCTTTCTTT; CDR3: CASSLVRPGTAFAEAFF
V: TRBV20-1; D: NA; J: TRBJ1-5; size: NA; DNA: TGCAGTGCTAGTAGGCAGCCCCAGCATTTT; CDR3: CSASRQPQHF
V: TRBV29-1; D: TRBD2; J: TRBJ2-1; size: NA; DNA: TGCAGCGTTGATTCTGCCAGGGACACGAGCGGGAGAGCCTACAATGAGCAGTTCTTC; CDR3: CSVDSARDTSGRAYNEQFF
V: TRBV6-6; D: NA; J: TRBJ2-5; size: NA; DNA: TGTGCCAGCAGCCCGGGACAATTCCAAGAGACCCAGTACTTC; CDR3: CASSPGQFQETQYF
V: TRBV5-1; D: NA; J: TRBJ2-7; size: NA; DNA: TGCGCCAGCAGCCCTGTTAGCGGTGACTCCTACGAGCAGTACTTC; CDR3: CASSPVSGDSYEQYF
V: TRBV28; D: NA; J: TRBJ2-2; size: NA; DNA: TGTGCCAGCCTGGGGACAACGAACACCGGGGAGCTGTTTTTT; CDR3: CASLGTTNTGELFF
V: TRBV2; D: TRBD2; J: TRBJ2-7; size: NA; DNA: TGTGCCAGCAGCGAAATTAGCGGGAGGACGGCCTACGAGCAGTACTTC; CDR3: CASSEISGRTAYEQYF
V: TRBV5-4; D: NA; J: TRBJ2-7; size: NA; DNA: TGTGCCAGCAGCTTACGGGACGGCTCCTACGAGCAGTACTTC; CDR3: CASSLRDGSYEQYF
V: TRBV18; D: NA; J: TRBJ1-5; size: NA; DNA: TGTGCCAGCTCACAGGGTAACAATCAGCCCCAGCATTTT; CDR3: CASSQGNNQPQHF